This entry concerns a single T cell receptor (beta chain). Its cognate antigen has yet to be identified. No base quality information exists; no much larger clone differs at one position. During colonoscopy, one to two pinch biopsies were obtained from the rectum for research. In controls, colonoscopy was performed for suspected IBD, macroscopically and histologically normal endoscopy was observed, and no IBD diagnosis was made within the following year. Before DNA was isolated, the rectal biopsies underwent proteinase K digestion. The Wizard kit (Promega) was used to extract genomic DNA from the blood and intestinal samples. This entry comes from a study of pediatric ulcerative colitis (dated by TCRdb to about 2019). Study-wide context: From nine newly diagnosed, treatment-naive pediatric ulcerative colitis patients and four non-IBD control children, paired blood and rectal samples were collected. Broad study findings and their caveats: Rectal pinch biopsies may have included blood-derived T cells, especially in patients with overt colitis. Two patients' blood samples yielded substantially fewer templates for technical reasons and were excluded from blood-rectal overlap analysis. Controls, mild-moderate and acute severe colitis patients were separated by rectal repertoire features, and reduced rectal diversity due to clonal expansions was observed in acute severe colitis. With only four individuals, the healthy control group was small. Two rectal CDR3 clonotypes were present in all ulcerative colitis patients and in none of the controls. Because repertoires were derived from total lymphocyte DNA, patterns in rare subsets such as regulatory T cells may not have been reflected. Clonal overlap between a subject's own blood and rectum was significantly greater in ulcerative colitis patients than in controls, which suggests more T cell trafficking to inflamed tissue.

V is cut by 6 bases and J by 6 bases, and the space between the germline ends is 14 bases. CDR1 and CDR2 are drawn from the germline V gene: SQVTM, ANQGSEA. The CDR3 holds 12 amino acids from the cysteine to the phenylalanine. Only the CDR3 DNA is retained, 36 bases long and in frame from the first base. Using the immunoSEQ TRB Survey service, rearranged CDR3 beta regions were amplified from genomic DNA with multiplex V and J primers. To keep sequencing depth the same across samples, survey-level depth of up to 500,000 reads per sample was applied. Libraries were purified, pooled and sequenced on Illumina technology. In the source study's methods: Productive clonality, sample overlap, pairwise scatters, CDR3 beta length, V/D/J gene usage and productiveness were all assessed with the immunoSEQ online tools. Alongside Shannon and Simpson indices, calculated diversity was computed as the number of unique rearrangements divided by total templates, multiplied by 100. Z-score normalized data were analyzed by principal component analysis with the R prcomp function and the ggbiplot package. Morisita's index was used to quantify the clonal overlap between blood and rectum within each subject. TCRdb provides this immuneACCESS table in a form limited to in-frame rearrangements. Some clones are lacking; in checked studies, under half of them reflect an unresolved V gene, and why the rest are absent is not known. That table furnishes V, J and clone size, whereas the DNA furnished D and trimming. For this sample the table gives about 12,000 clones, of which around 77% were detected only once. 4.5% of the sample rests with the top ten.

Recombination joined TRBV29-1 with TRBJ1-1; no D gene call is confident. Input material: gut tissue. This clonotype was sampled from a boy between 10 and 17 years old who was a control in a study of pediatric ulcerative colitis. The CDR3 here reads CSVHPNESEAFF. The sequenced DNA: TGCAGCGTCCACCCGAACGAGTCTGAAGCTTTCTTT.